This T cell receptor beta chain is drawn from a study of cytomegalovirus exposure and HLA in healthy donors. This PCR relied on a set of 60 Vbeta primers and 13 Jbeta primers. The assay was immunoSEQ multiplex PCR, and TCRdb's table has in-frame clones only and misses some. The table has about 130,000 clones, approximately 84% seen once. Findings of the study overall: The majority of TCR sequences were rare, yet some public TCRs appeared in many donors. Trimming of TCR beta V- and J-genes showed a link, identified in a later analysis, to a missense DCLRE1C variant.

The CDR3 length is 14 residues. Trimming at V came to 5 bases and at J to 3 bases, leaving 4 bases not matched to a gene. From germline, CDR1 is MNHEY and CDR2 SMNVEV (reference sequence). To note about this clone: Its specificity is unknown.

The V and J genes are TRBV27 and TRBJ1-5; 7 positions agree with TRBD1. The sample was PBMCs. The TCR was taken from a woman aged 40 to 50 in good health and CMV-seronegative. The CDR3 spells CASSPDRVNQPQHF. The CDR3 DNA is TGTGCCAGCAGTCCCGACAGGGTCAATCAGCCCCAGCATTTT.